The clone carrying this TCR beta chain was seen only a few times. Its antigen is unknown. Looked up from germline, CDR1 is MNHEY and CDR2 is SMNVEV (reference sequence). Losses at the gene ends were 5 bases for V and 1 base for J; bases not matched to a gene: 9. The length of the CDR3 is 16 residues. TCRdb independently ran MiXCR on the reads; one entry per CDR3 protein. The sample includes approximately 730,000 distinct CDR3 sequences, about 27% of them seen just once. The data were taken from a study of T cell repertoires in cytomegalovirus infection. General study points: There were HLA-C-restricted CMV-specific TCR beta clonotypes dominating the ex vivo response.

The sample in question was cultured CD8+ T cells from PBMCs, obtained from culture after CMV antigen stimulation. This sequence originates from a human donor in good health (CMV status not recorded). Some clones in this sample may be carry-over from other donors' samples. The chain joins TRBV27 to TRBJ2-3; TRBD2 matches 7 bases. CDR3 bases: TGTGCCAGCAGTCCCCCGCACCGGGGGGGCACAGATACGCAGTATTTT. Translating gives CASSPPHRGGTDTQYF.